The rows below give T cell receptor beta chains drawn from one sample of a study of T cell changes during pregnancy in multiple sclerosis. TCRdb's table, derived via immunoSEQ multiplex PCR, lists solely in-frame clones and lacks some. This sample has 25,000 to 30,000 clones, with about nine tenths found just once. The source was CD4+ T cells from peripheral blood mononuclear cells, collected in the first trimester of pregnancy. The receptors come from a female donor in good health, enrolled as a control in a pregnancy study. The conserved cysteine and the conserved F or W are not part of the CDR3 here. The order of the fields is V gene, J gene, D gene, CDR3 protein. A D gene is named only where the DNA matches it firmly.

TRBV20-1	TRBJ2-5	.	SASPGETQY
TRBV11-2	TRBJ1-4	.	ASSQATNEKLF
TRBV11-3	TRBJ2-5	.	ASSTGTSEETQY
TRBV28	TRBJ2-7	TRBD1	ASSLSGTVHYEQY
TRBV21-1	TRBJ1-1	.	ASSSRDRGLAF
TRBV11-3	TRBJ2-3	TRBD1	ASSSGGGNTDTQY
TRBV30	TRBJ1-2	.	AWSLGAGYT
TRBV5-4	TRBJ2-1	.	ASSVTRESAV
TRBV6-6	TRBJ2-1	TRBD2	ASSYLGGGGVDEQF
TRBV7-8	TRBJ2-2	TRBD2	ASKKTSGRANGELF
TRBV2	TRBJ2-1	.	ASRFRVNNEQF
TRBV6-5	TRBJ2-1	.	ASSYPNREQF
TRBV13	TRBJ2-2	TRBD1	ASSRRPGTGGGELF
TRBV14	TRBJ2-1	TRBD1	ASSQDRQGVHNEQF
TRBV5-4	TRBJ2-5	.	ASSPVGGQGVSETQY
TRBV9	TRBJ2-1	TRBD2	ASSVAGTSGYNEQF
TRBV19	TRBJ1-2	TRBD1	ASSRTGAKPYYGYT
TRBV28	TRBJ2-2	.	ASSLLPDSNTGELF
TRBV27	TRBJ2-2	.	ASSSRPGGTGELF
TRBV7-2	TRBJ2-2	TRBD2	ASSLIRGGNTGELF
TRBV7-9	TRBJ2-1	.	ASSLSGRKRNEQF
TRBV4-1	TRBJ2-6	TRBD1	ASSQGQGAGANVLT
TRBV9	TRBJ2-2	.	ASTTVLSAGELF
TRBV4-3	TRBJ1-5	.	ASSQDGGNQPQH